This TCR beta chain originates from a study of breast tumors, draining lymph nodes, adjacent tissues. About this clonotype itself: Its antigen is not identified. Given a much more abundant clone one base away, this may be a read error.

Each CDR3 protein gets one entry after TCRdb re-called the multiplex PCR reads with MiXCR. The sample contains under 250,000 distinct CDR3 sequences, less than 40% of which appear only once. The length of the CDR3 is 14 residues. Germline V gene lookup returns CDR1 DFQATT and CDR2 SNEGSKA (reference sequence). The lymph nodes were axillary draining lymph nodes from breast cancer patients. Study outcomes and limitations: The data were judged consistent with most tumor T cells coming from lymph node and expanding in tumor. Luminal-like breast cancer showed significantly greater tumor-nontumor repertoire similarity than basal-like breast cancer did. Tumor repertoires ranked between lymph nodes and nontumor tissue in diversity, with V and J gene preferences.

The chain carries TRBV20-1 and TRBJ2-7; D gene unclear. Specimen: axillary lymph node tissue. This sequence originates from a female donor with breast cancer. Some clones in this sample may be carry-over from other donors' samples. Here the CDR3 DNA reads TGCAGTGCTATTTCCGACCGCAGCTCCTCCGAGCAGTACTTC. This sequence encodes CSAISDRSSSEQYF.